The text below deals with one TCR beta chain. Its antigen is still unknown. During colonoscopy, one to two rectal pinch biopsies were collected. The data originate from a study of pediatric ulcerative colitis. The survey-level immunoSEQ assay was used. The data were produced by immunoSEQ multiplex PCR, yet TCRdb's version contains in-frame clones alone and is incomplete. The table includes tens of thousands of clones, roughly 70% detected once. V lost 4 bases to trimming and J lost 7 bases, with 18 bases between them. The CDR3 has 15 residues. The germline V gene encodes CDR1 SGHNT and CDR2 YYREEE (reference sequence). The study, taken as a whole, reports: Clonal expansions reduced rectal repertoire diversity in acute severe colitis.

The rearrangement uses TRBV5-4 and TRBJ2-1; D may be TRBD1 (6 bases). This clonotype was sampled from a boy aged 5-17 years with severe ulcerative colitis. Sequenced input: gut tissue. The DNA for the CDR3 is TGTGCCAGCAGCCCAGACAGGTTGGGCGGAAATGAGCAGTTCTTC. Its protein is CASSPDRLGGNEQFF.